This T cell receptor (beta chain) was sequenced for a study of T cells after yellow fever vaccination. The CDR3 sequence is 17 residues long. Germline V lookup: CDR1 SGHKS, CDR2 YYEKEE (reference sequence). V was pared by 0 bases and J by 2 bases, with 18 bases between. This clonotype was counted many times. In making TCR cDNA, 5'RACE template switching added a universal primer site and UMIs to it. A single record per CDR3 protein comes from TCRdb applying MiXCR to the 5' RACE reads. The sample lists 60,000 or so distinct CDR3 sequences, approximately 7.7% occurring once. This sequence originates from a man younger than 30 who received the YFV17D yellow fever vaccine. The rearrangement joins TRBV5-5 to TRBJ2-7; D may be TRBD1 (6 bases). This material consisted of CD8+ T cells sorted from PBMCs, taken on the day of the first yellow fever vaccination. This CDR3 is CASSLDLWTVPTYEQYF. The CDR3 DNA is TGTGCCAGCAGCTTGGATCTCTGGACAGTACCGACCTACGAGCAGTACTTC.